The clone carrying this TCR beta chain appeared many times. The antigen remains undetermined. The CDR3 has 15 amino acids. Trimming removed 7 bases from V and 4 bases from J, with 20 bases in between. CDR1 is SGHRS, CDR2 YFSETQ, per germline. Using its own MiXCR run on the 5' RACE reads, TCRdb lists one record per CDR3 protein. The table lists hundreds of thousands of distinct CDR3 sequences, around 21% of them singletons. The sample comes from a study of T-cell memory formation after mild COVID-19. Study-wide points: Second-wave clones with a day 37 peak had unconfirmed SARS-CoV-2 specificity. Some SARS-CoV-2-responding clones were already detected in memory before infection.

The sequenced sample was PBMCs or a T cell subset sorted from them (not recorded which). This sequence joins TRBV5-1 and TRBJ1-1; a weak D match, TRBD1 (5 bases). This receptor was identified in an adult woman who had mild COVID-19 (a few samples of this study predate the infection). Cell type and time point are not known. The CDR3, as DNA: TGCGCCAGCGCCCGGGACGGCGGAGGTGGCACTGAAGCTTTCTTT. This codes for CASARDGGGGTEAFF.